This is a list of T cell receptor beta chains from one sample in a study of identical twins. TCRdb processed the 5' RACE reads anew with MiXCR; each CDR3 protein has one entry. The table shows 700,000 to 950,000 distinct CDR3 sequences, with 10% to 15% occurring only once. These data were also filed under a second study, of yellow fever vaccine responses in identical twins.

The specimen sequenced was PBMCs. The receptors come from a woman aged 18 to 35 in good health. The CDR3 runs from the conserved cysteine through the conserved F or W. D genes are given only for firm matches. Expanded clones get a size class; other rows say once, few or many, or leave the size out.

J: TRBJ1-2
V: TRBV5-1
size: -
D: TRBD1
DNA: TGCGCCAGCAGCTTGGCAGGGGGGAACTATGGCTACACCTTC
CDR3: CASSLAGGNYGYTF

J: TRBJ1-1
V: TRBV12-3/TRBV12-4
size: -
D: TRBD1
DNA: TGTGCCAGCAGTACGCGGACAGGGAAGAACACTGAAGCTTTCTTT
CDR3: CASSTRTGKNTEAFF

J: TRBJ2-2
V: TRBV7-9
size: many
D: -
DNA: TGTGCCAGCAGCTTCGTACAGACGAACACCGGGGAGCTGTTTTTT
CDR3: CASSFVQTNTGELFF

J: TRBJ2-7
V: TRBV12-3/TRBV12-4
size: many
D: TRBD2
DNA: TGTGCCAGCAAACCTAGCGGGAGGGCTGGAGAGCAGTACTTC
CDR3: CASKPSGRAGEQYF

J: TRBJ2-4
V: TRBV20-1
size: few
D: -
DNA: TGCAGTGCTAGTATTGACCTGTCCAAAAACATTCAGTACTTC
CDR3: CSASIDLSKNIQYF

J: TRBJ1-1
V: TRBV25-1
size: -
D: -
DNA: TGTGCCAGCAGTGGCCGTGCGAGGGCTTTCTTT
CDR3: CASSGRARAFF

J: TRBJ1-3
V: TRBV6-5
size: few
D: -
DNA: TGTGCCAGCAGTTATAGGGGCCCTTTTCCTGGAAACACCATATATTTT
CDR3: CASSYRGPFPGNTIYF

J: TRBJ2-2
V: TRBV14
size: few
D: -
DNA: TGTGCCAGCCGGGAAATAGCGAACACCGGGGAGCTGTTTTTT
CDR3: CASREIANTGELFF

J: TRBJ2-1
V: TRBV6-1
size: many
D: -
DNA: TGTGCCAGCAGAGAGGGCTCCTACAATGAGCAGTTCTTC
CDR3: CASREGSYNEQFF

J: TRBJ2-6
V: TRBV10-3
size: -
D: -
DNA: TGTGCCATCAGTGTGGGAGGGGGCGTCTGGTCTGGGGCCAACGTCCTGACTTTC
CDR3: CAISVGGGVWSGANVLTF

J: TRBJ1-2
V: TRBV29-1
size: many
D: TRBD1
DNA: TGCAGCGTTGAAGATGACAGGGACTATGGCTACACCTTC
CDR3: CSVEDDRDYGYTF

J: TRBJ2-5
V: TRBV29-1
size: -
D: TRBD2
DNA: TGCAGCGCTGGGGGGCTAGCGGGAGTCGGGGCAGAGACCCAGTACTTC
CDR3: CSAGGLAGVGAETQYF

J: TRBJ1-1
V: TRBV5-6
size: -
D: TRBD1
DNA: TGTGCCAGCAGCTTTGGGACAGTTGGTGAAGCTTTCTTT
CDR3: CASSFGTVGEAFF

J: TRBJ1-4
V: TRBV20-1
size: -
D: TRBD1
DNA: TGCAGTGCTCCACCGACAGGGGGGGGGGAAAAACTGTTTTTT
CDR3: CSAPPTGGGEKLFF

J: TRBJ2-1
V: TRBV12-3/TRBV12-4
size: -
D: TRBD2
DNA: TGTGCCAGCAGCCTGCCTGGGGCGGGAGGCCCCCAGTTCTTC
CDR3: CASSLPGAGGPQFF

J: TRBJ1-5
V: TRBV3-1
size: -
D: -
DNA: TGTGCCAGCAGCCGAGACGCCGACGGGCCCCAGCATTTT
CDR3: CASSRDADGPQHF

J: TRBJ2-1
V: TRBV5-4
size: -
D: -
DNA: TGTGCCAGCAGCTTGGTGTCCGCGGATGAGCAGTTCTTC
CDR3: CASSLVSADEQFF

J: TRBJ2-5
V: TRBV20-1
size: -
D: TRBD2
DNA: TGCAGTGCTAAAGACTCTGCGGGAGAAGTAGAGACCCAGTACTTC
CDR3: CSAKDSAGEVETQYF